A selection of T cell receptor beta chains follows, all from one sample in a study of cytomegalovirus exposure and HLA in healthy donors. TCRdb's copy holds only in-frame clones and misses some; the assay was immunoSEQ multiplex PCR. In the table there are around 150,000 clones, 64% of which are singletons. What was sequenced was PBMCs. The receptors shown here come from a young woman in good health and CMV-seropositive. Each CDR3 is given with its conserved first and last residue. Fields, in order: V gene, clone size, D gene, J gene, CDR3 protein, CDR3 DNA. The D gene is left open where the match is weak. Where a row states a size, it is once, few, many or the class of an expanded clone; other rows omit it.

TRBV7-9	NA	NA	TRBJ1-2	CASSHLDVALGYTF	TGTGCCAGCAGCCACTTAGATGTTGCGCTCGGCTACACCTTC
TRBV5-6	NA	TRBD1	TRBJ2-7	CASSWGEGAHEQYF	TGTGCCAGCAGCTGGGGAGAGGGGGCCCACGAGCAGTACTTC
TRBV15	NA	NA	TRBJ1-2	CATSVTGFGYTF	TGTGCCACCAGCGTAACAGGGTTCGGCTACACCTTC
TRBV27	few	NA	TRBJ1-6	CASRKRGDSYNSPLHF	TGTGCCAGTAGAAAACGAGGAGACTCCTATAATTCACCCCTCCACTTT
TRBV9	NA	TRBD1	TRBJ1-1	CASSAPGQGLNTEAFF	TGTGCCAGCAGCGCGCCGGGACAGGGGCTGAACACTGAAGCTTTCTTT
TRBV27	NA	TRBD2	TRBJ2-7	CASSLQVASGRGEQYF	TGTGCCAGCAGTTTACAAGTGGCTAGCGGGAGGGGCGAGCAGTACTTC
TRBV5-1	NA	NA	TRBJ2-1	CASSIQTTIYNEQFF	TGCGCCAGCAGCATACAAACTACAATCTACAATGAGCAGTTCTTC
TRBV7-6	NA	NA	TRBJ2-5	CASSLAVQGNQETQYF	TGTGCCAGCAGCTTAGCGGTTCAGGGGAACCAAGAGACCCAGTACTTC
TRBV5-1	NA	NA	TRBJ2-7	CASSLGVLTYEQYF	TGCGCCAGCAGCTTAGGGGTCCTAACCTACGAGCAGTACTTC
TRBV9	once	TRBD2	TRBJ2-1	CASTGGGVQYNEQFF	TGTGCCAGCACCGGCGGGGGGGTTCAATACAATGAGCAGTTCTTC
TRBV29-1	NA	NA	TRBJ2-7	CSVDRAYEQYF	TGCAGCGTTGACAGGGCTTACGAGCAGTACTTC
TRBV6-4	NA	NA	TRBJ1-1	CASSATIQGNTEAFF	TGTGCCAGCAGCGCGACCATACAGGGGAACACTGAAGCTTTCTTT
TRBV5-1	few	TRBD1	TRBJ1-1	CASSLSSGQEIEAFF	TGCGCCAGCAGTCTCTCCTCGGGACAGGAAATTGAAGCTTTCTTT
TRBV9	few	NA	TRBJ1-4	CASTIGQNPEKLFF	TGTGCCAGCACCATAGGACAGAACCCTGAAAAACTGTTTTTT
TRBV5-6	few	TRBD1	TRBJ1-4	CASSSTGERGEKLFF	TGTGCCAGCAGCTCCACAGGGGAACGAGGCGAAAAACTGTTTTTT
TRBV18	NA	NA	TRBJ1-1	CASSPRTGGGTEAFF	TGTGCCAGCTCACCACGCACGGGGGGTGGCACTGAAGCTTTCTTT
TRBV2	few	TRBD1	TRBJ1-3	CASSPQGAYTIYF	TGTGCCAGCAGCCCGCAGGGGGCATACACCATATATTTT
TRBV30	NA	NA	TRBJ2-1	CAWSVRMGGNEQFF	TGTGCCTGGAGTGTACGTATGGGGGGCAATGAGCAGTTCTTC
TRBV23-1	few	TRBD1	TRBJ1-2	CASSQQRDRMRRTYGYTF	TGCGCCAGCAGTCAGCAACGGGACAGGATGAGGCGGACCTATGGCTACACCTTC
TRBV10-3	NA	TRBD2	TRBJ2-5	CAIRLAAQETQYF	TGTGCCATCAGACTAGCGGCACAAGAGACCCAGTACTTC
TRBV19	NA	TRBD1	TRBJ1-1	CASSTHRGQNTEAFF	TGTGCCAGTAGTACCCACAGGGGCCAGAACACTGAAGCTTTCTTT
TRBV7-3	NA	NA	TRBJ1-1	CASSRGGGENTEAFF	TGTGCCAGCAGCAGGGGGGGAGGTGAGAACACTGAAGCTTTCTTT
TRBV4-1	NA	TRBD1	TRBJ2-5	CASSPGTAFQETQYF	TGCGCCAGCAGCCCGGGGACAGCCTTTCAAGAGACCCAGTACTTC
TRBV5-5	NA	TRBD1	TRBJ2-7	CASSWGTGPTYEQYF	TGTGCCAGCAGCTGGGGGACAGGCCCGACCTACGAGCAGTACTTC
TRBV2	NA	TRBD2	TRBJ2-1	CASSDWRDYYNEQFF	TGTGCCAGCAGTGATTGGCGGGACTACTACAATGAGCAGTTCTTC
TRBV29-1	NA	TRBD1	TRBJ2-5	CSVIPGGSFQETQYF	TGCAGCGTTATCCCAGGGGGAAGTTTCCAAGAGACCCAGTACTTC
TRBV27	few	NA	TRBJ2-7	CASSRGGAYEQYF	TGTGCCAGCAGTAGGGGTGGGGCGTACGAGCAGTACTTC
TRBV7-6	NA	TRBD1	TRBJ1-1	CASSAGQGWYTEAFF	TGTGCCAGCAGCGCAGGACAGGGTTGGTACACTGAAGCTTTCTTT
TRBV29-1	NA	TRBD1	TRBJ2-7	CSVEGTGGNEQYF	TGCAGCGTTGAAGGGACAGGGGGTAACGAGCAGTACTTC
TRBV6-5	NA	TRBD2	TRBJ2-7	CASSYESGGFGEQYF	TGTGCCAGCAGTTACGAGAGCGGGGGGTTTGGAGAGCAGTACTTC
TRBV18	NA	NA	TRBJ1-1	CASSPVTGNTEAFF	TGTGCCAGCTCACCAGTCACGGGTAACACTGAAGCTTTCTTT
TRBV27	few	NA	TRBJ1-4	CASSSTVGRTNEKLFF	TGTGCCAGCAGTTCCACGGTGGGGCGAACTAATGAAAAACTGTTTTTT
TRBV5-1	NA	NA	TRBJ1-1	CASSLFPGLMGTEAFF	TGCGCCAGCAGCTTGTTCCCAGGGTTGATGGGGACTGAAGCTTTCTTT
TRBV6-1	NA	NA	TRBJ1-1	CATLTELNTEAFF	TGTGCCACGCTGACAGAGCTGAACACTGAAGCTTTCTTT
TRBV7-9	NA	NA	TRBJ1-1	CASSPQSGGLGTEAFF	TGTGCCAGCAGCCCCCAAAGCGGGGGGCTGGGCACTGAAGCTTTCTTT
TRBV29-1	NA	TRBD2	TRBJ2-2	CSVMGLAGGTNTGELFF	TGCAGCGTCATGGGACTAGCGGGAGGAACGAACACCGGGGAGCTGTTTTTT
TRBV27	NA	TRBD1	TRBJ2-7	CASSRAGTGRYEQYF	TGTGCCAGCAGTCGAGCCGGGACAGGGAGATACGAGCAGTACTTC
TRBV6-1	once	TRBD2	TRBJ2-5	CASKMGGRETQYF	TGTGCCAGCAAGATGGGAGGGCGGGAGACCCAGTACTTC